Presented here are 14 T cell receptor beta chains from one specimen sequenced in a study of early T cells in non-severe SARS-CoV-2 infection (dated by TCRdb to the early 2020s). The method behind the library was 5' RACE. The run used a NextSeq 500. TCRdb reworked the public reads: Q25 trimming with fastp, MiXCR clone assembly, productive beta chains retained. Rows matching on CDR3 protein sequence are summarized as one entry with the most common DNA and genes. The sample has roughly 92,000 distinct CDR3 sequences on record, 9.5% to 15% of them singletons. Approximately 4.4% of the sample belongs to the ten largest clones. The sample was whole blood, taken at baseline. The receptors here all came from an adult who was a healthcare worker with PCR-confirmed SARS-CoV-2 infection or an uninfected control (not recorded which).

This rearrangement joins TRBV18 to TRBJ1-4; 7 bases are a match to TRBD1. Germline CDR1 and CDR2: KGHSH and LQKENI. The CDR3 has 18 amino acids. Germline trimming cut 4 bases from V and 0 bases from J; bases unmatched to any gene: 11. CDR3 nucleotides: TGTGCCAGCTCACTCGACAGGGCGGGGAAAACAACTAATGAAAAACTGTTTTTT. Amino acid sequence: CASSLDRAGKTTNEKLFF. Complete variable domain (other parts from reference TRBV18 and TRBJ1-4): NAGVMQNPRHLVRRRGQEARLRCSPMKGHSHVYWYRQLPEEGLKFMVYLQKENIIDESGMPKERFSAEFPKEGPSILRIQQVVRGDSAAYFCASSLDRAGKTTNEKLFFGSGTQLSVL.

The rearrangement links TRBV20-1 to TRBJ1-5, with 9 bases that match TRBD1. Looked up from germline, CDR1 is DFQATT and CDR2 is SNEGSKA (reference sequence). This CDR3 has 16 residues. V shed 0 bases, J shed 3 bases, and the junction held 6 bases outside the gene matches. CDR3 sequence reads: CSARDRTGEINQPQHF. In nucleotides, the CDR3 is TGCAGTGCTAGAGATCGGACAGGGGAGATCAATCAGCCCCAGCATTTT.

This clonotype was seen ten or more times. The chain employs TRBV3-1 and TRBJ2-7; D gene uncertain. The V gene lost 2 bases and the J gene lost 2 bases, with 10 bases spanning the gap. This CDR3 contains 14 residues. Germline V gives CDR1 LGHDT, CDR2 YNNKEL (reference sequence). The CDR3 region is CASSQWGMAYEQYF. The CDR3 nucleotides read TGTGCCAGCAGCCAATGGGGAATGGCCTACGAGCAGTACTTC.

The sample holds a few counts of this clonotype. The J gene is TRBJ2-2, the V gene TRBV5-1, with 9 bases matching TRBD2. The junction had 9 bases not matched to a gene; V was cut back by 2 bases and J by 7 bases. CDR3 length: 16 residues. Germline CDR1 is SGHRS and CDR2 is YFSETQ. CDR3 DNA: TGCGCCAGCAGCTTCACGGCGGGAGGGCCGAGCGGGGAGCTGTTTTTT. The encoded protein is CASSFTAGGPSGELFF.

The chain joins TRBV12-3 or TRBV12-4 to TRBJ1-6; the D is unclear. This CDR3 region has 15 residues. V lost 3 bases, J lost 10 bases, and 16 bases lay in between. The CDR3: CASSLIPLNSSPLHF. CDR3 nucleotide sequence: TGTGCCAGCAGTTTGATTCCCCTTAATAGCTCACCCCTCCACTTT.

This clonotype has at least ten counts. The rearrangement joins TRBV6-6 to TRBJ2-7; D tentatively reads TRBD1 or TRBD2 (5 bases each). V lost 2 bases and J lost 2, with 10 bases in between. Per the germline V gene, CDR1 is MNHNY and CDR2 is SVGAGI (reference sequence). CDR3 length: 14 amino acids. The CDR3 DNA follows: TGTGCCAGCAGTTACCGAGGGGTCCCCTACGAGCAGTACTTC. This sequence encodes CASSYRGVPYEQYF.

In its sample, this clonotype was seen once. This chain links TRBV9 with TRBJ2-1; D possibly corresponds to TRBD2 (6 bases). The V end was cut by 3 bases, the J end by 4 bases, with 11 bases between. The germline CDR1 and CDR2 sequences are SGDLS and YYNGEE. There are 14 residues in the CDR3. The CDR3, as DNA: TGTGCCAGCAGCGCCTCGGGACTTTACAATGAGCAGTTCTTC. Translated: CASSASGLYNEQFF.

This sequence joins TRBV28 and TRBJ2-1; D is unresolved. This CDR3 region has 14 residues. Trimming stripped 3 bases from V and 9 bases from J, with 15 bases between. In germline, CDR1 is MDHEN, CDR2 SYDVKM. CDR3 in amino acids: CASSFGAPGAEQFF. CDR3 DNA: TGTGCCAGCAGTTTCGGAGCCCCGGGCGCTGAGCAGTTCTTC.

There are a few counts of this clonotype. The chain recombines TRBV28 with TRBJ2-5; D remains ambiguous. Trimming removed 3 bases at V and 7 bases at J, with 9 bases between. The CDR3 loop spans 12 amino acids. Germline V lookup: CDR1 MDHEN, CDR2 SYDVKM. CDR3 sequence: CASSFPPRTQYF. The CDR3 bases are TGTGCCAGCAGTTTCCCTCCGAGGACCCAGTACTTC.

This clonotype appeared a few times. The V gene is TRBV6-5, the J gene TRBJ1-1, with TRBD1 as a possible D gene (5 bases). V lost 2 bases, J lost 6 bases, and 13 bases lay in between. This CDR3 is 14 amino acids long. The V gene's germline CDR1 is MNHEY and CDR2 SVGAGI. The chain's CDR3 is CASSYRREGAEAFF. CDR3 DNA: TGTGCCAGCAGTTACCGCAGGGAGGGTGCTGAAGCTTTCTTT.

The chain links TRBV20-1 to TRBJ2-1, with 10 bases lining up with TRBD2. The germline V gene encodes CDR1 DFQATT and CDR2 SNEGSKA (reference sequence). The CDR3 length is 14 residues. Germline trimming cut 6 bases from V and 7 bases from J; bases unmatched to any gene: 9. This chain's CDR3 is CSAGVAGGWNEQFF. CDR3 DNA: TGCAGTGCCGGGGTAGCGGGAGGTTGGAATGAGCAGTTCTTC.

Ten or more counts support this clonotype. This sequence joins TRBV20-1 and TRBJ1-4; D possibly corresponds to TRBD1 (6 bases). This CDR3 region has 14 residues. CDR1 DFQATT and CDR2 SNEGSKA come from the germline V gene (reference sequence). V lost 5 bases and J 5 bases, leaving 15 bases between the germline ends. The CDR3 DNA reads TGCAGTGCTCCCTTGTGGGGGGGCAATGAAAAACTGTTTTTT. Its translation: CSAPLWGGNEKLFF.

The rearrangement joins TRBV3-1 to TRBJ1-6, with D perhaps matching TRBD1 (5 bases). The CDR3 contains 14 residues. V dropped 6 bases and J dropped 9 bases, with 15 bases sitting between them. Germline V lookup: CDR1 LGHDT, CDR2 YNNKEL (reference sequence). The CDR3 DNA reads TGTGCCAGCAGTCCGGGACCCGGGCGTTCACCCCTCCACTTT. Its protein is CASSPGPGRSPLHF.

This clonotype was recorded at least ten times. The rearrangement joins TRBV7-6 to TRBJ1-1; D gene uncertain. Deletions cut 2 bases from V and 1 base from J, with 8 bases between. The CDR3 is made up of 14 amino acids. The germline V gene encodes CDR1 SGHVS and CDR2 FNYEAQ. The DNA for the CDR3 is TGTGCCAGCAGCTTAAGTATGGCGAACACTGAAGCTTTCTTT. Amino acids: CASSLSMANTEAFF.